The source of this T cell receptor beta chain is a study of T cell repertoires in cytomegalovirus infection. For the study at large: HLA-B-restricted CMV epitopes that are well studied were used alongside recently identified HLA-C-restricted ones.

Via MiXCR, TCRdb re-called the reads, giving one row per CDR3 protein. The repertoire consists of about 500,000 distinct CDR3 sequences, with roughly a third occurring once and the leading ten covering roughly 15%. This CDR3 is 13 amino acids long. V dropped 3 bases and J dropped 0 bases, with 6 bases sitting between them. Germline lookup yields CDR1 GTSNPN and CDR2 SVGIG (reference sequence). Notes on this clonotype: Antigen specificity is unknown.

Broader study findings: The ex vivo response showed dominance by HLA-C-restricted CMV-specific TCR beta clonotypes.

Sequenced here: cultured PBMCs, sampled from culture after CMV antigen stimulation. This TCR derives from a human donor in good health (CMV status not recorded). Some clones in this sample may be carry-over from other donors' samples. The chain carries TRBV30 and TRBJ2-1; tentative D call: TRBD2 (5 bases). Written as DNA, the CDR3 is TGTGCCTGGAGGGGGAGCTCCTACAATGAGCAGTTCTTC. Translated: CAWRGSSYNEQFF.